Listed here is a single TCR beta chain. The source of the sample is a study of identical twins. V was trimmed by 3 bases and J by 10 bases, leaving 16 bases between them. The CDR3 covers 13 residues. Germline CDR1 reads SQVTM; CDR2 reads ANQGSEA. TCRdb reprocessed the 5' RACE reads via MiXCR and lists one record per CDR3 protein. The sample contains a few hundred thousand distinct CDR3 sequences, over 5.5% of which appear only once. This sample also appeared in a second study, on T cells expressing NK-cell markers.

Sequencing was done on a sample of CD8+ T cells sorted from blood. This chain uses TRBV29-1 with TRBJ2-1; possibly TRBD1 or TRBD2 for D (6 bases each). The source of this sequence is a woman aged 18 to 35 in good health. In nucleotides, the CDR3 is TGCAGCGTTGAGGGGAGGCCGAGGGGGGAGCAGTTCTTC. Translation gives CSVEGRPRGEQFF.